These 21 T cell receptor beta chains share one sample of origin, sequenced in a study of sequential checkpoint blockade in melanoma. Documented treatment: randomized to nivolumab then ipilimumab (arm A) or the reverse (arm B). TCRdb keeps only in-frame clones here, not all; method: immunoSEQ multiplex PCR. The sample lists about 19,000 clones, over 60% occurring once. The material sequenced was tumor tissue (inferred from file names), taken from a patient given nivolumab and ipilimumab in sequence. The receptors stem from a human donor with melanoma.

The V and J genes are TRBV11-3 and TRBJ1-2; the D gene is possibly TRBD1 (5 bases). Germline lookup yields CDR1 SGHNT and CDR2 YENEEA. V was cut by 3 bases and J by 6 bases, with 23 bases left in between. This CDR3 has 17 amino acids. DNA of the CDR3: TGTGCCAGCAGCTTCGGAGGACACAAAGGAACGGGAGATGGCTACACCTTC. This sequence encodes CASSFGGHKGTGDGYTF.

V usage is TRBV11-1 and J usage is TRBJ2-3, with TRBD2 matching 7 bases. The V gene's germline CDR1 is SGHAT and CDR2 FQDESV (reference sequence). The CDR3 loop spans 15 amino acids. The trim removed 5 bases at V and 0 bases at J, leaving 5 bases unmatched. Here the CDR3 reads CASSASGVSTDTQYF. The CDR3 nucleotides read TGTGCCAGCAGCGCGAGCGGGGTCAGCACAGATACGCAGTATTTT.

This clone was seen a single time. The chain's CDR3 is CAWSGILAGANEQFF. CDR3 nucleotides: TGTGCCTGGAGCGGGATACTAGCGGGGGCTAATGAGCAGTTCTTC. V gene TRBV30 combines with J gene TRBJ2-1; TRBD2 agrees at 11 bases. V was clipped by 3 bases and J by 7 bases; unmatched bases: 8. This CDR3 is built from 15 residues. Germline values: CDR1 GTSNPN, CDR2 SVGIG (reference sequence).

The gene calls are TRBV19 and TRBJ2-1, with TRBD2 matching 7 bases. The CDR3 extends over 14 amino acids. Germline lookup yields CDR1 LNHDA and CDR2 SQIVND (reference sequence). V trimming: 3 bases; J trimming: 9 bases; junction bases outside the gene matches: 8. CDR3 sequence reads: CASSIGGLVGEQFF. Here the CDR3 DNA reads TGTGCCAGTAGTATCGGAGGACTAGTTGGTGAGCAGTTCTTC.

V usage is TRBV5-1 and J usage is TRBJ2-3; tentatively, D is TRBD2 (6 bases). The ends were cut back, 2 bases at V and 1 base at J, with 17 bases in the middle. CDR1 and CDR2 (germline): SGHRS, YFSETQ. The CDR3 is 17 amino acids. CDR3 sequence: CASSFRYSGGGTDTQYF. CDR3 sequence (DNA): TGCGCCAGCAGCTTCCGGTACTCTGGAGGGGGCACAGATACGCAGTATTTT.

V is TRBV25-1 and J is TRBJ1-1, with D hard to call. Trimming shortened V by 1 base and J by 4 bases, and 4 bases separated the two germline ends. The CDR3 is 12 residues long. Germline-derived CDR1 and CDR2 are MGHDK and SYGVNS. CDR3 amino acids: CASSEFPTEAFF. The CDR3 bases are TGTGCCAGCAGTGAATTTCCCACTGAAGCTTTCTTT.

A note on this clone: The junction departs from the called germline gene at one end, perhaps through a read error. The V and J genes are TRBV6-7 and TRBJ1-2, with 8 bases matching TRBD1. TRBV6-7 is flagged as an ORF with uncertain function. The CDR3 loop spans 17 amino acids. This CDR3 reads CAISESIGRGLDYGYTF. CDR3 DNA sequence: TGTGCCATCAGTGAGTCGATAGGCAGGGGGCTGGACTATGGCTACACCTTC.

This chain links TRBV15 with TRBJ2-1; D is possibly TRBD2 (5 bases). Trimming removed 3 bases at V and 0 bases at J, with 21 bases between. The germline gives CDR1 LNHNV, CDR2 YYDKDF (reference sequence). The CDR3 is 19 residues long. The CDR3 sequence is CATSSEPGRAEASYNEQFF. The CDR3 DNA reads as TGTGCCACCAGCAGCGAACCCGGGCGAGCGGAAGCCTCCTACAATGAGCAGTTCTTC. Full variable domain (missing parts from reference TRBV15 and TRBJ2-1): DAMVIQNPRYQVTQFGKPVTLSCSQTLNHNVMYWYQQKSSQAPKLLFHYYDKDFNNEADTPDNFQSRRPNTSFCFLDIRSPGLGDTAMYLCATSSEPGRAEASYNEQFFGPGTRLTVL.

The CDR3 protein is CASSRVEGGYGYTF. CDR3 bases: TGTGCCAGCAGTCGTGTGGAGGGTGGCTATGGCTACACCTTC. This chain connects TRBV16 to TRBJ1-2; D is ambiguous. The CDR3 covers 14 residues. Trimming cost V 6 bases and J 4 bases, with 15 bases left between them. Germline assignment: CDR1 KGHSY and CDR2 FQNENV.

This clone came up once. This chain connects TRBV23-1 to TRBJ2-1; TRBD2 aligns across 7 bases. TRBV23-1 is noted as an ORF with a role that remains uncertain. The CDR3 loop spans 13 amino acids. J was trimmed by 9 bases and V by 6 bases; bases with no gene match: 8. The CDR3 sequence is CASSGTNGSEQFF. The CDR3 region has the DNA TGCGCCAGCAGCGGGACTAACGGCAGTGAGCAGTTCTTC.

In this sample, this clone turned up once. This sequence joins TRBV11-3 and TRBJ2-2; the D is unclear. V was clipped by 5 bases and J by 0 bases, with 16 bases between them. The CDR3 covers 17 residues. Germline CDR1 is SGHNT and CDR2 is YENEEA. The CDR3 sequence is CASSPTVGFANTGELFF. The DNA of the CDR3 is TGTGCCAGCAGCCCCACGGTGGGCTTCGCGAACACCGGGGAGCTGTTTTTT. The whole variable domain, filled in from reference TRBV11-3 and TRBJ2-2, reads EAGVVQSPRYKIIEKKQPVAFWCNPISGHNTLYWYLQNLGQGPELLIRYENEEAVDDSQLPKDRFSAERLKGVDSTLKIQPAELGDSAVYLCASSPTVGFANTGELFFGEGSRLTVL.

This sequence joins TRBV2 and TRBJ2-3, with D unresolved. The CDR3 spans 13 residues. In germline, CDR1 is SNHLY, CDR2 FYNNEI. Trimming shortened V by 2 bases and J by 2 bases, and 5 bases separated the two germline ends. CDR3 protein: CASSEQLTDTQYF. The CDR3 DNA reads as TGTGCCAGCAGTGAACAACTCACAGATACGCAGTATTTT.

The genes are TRBV11-3 and TRBJ2-3; 8 nucleotides match TRBD1. This CDR3 has 15 residues. Germline V lookup: CDR1 SGHNT, CDR2 YENEEA. The V and J ends lost 3 bases and 1 base, in that order; junction bases with no gene match: 3. CDR3 sequence reads: CASSLWDRRTDTQYF. In DNA form, the CDR3 reads TGTGCCAGCAGCTTGTGGGACAGGCGCACAGATACGCAGTATTTT.

V and J are TRBV2 and TRBJ1-5, with 9 bases that match TRBD1. V was clipped by 5 bases and J by 6 bases; unmatched bases: 11. The germline gives CDR1 SNHLY, CDR2 FYNNEI. The CDR3 extends over 16 amino acids. The CDR3 here is CASSLTRDRGFQPQHF. DNA of the CDR3: TGTGCCAGCAGTTTAACCCGAGACAGGGGGTTTCAGCCCCAGCATTTT. Full variable domain (rest looked up from reference TRBV2 and TRBJ1-5): EPEVTQTPSHQVTQMGQEVILRCVPISNHLYFYWYRQILGQKVEFLVSFYNNEISEKSEIFDDQFSVERPDGSNFTLKIRSTKLEDSAMYFCASSLTRDRGFQPQHFGDGTRLSIL.

This clone turned up a few times. The V and J genes are TRBV30 and TRBJ2-3, with 13 nucleotides matching TRBD2. This CDR3 has 16 residues. Germline loops: CDR1 GTSNPN, CDR2 SVGIG (reference sequence). The V segment lost 2 bases and the J segment 5 bases; nucleotides outside the gene matches: 7. The CDR3 sequence is CAWSHGGLAGKDTQYF. CDR3 nucleotides: TGTGCCTGGAGTCACGGGGGACTAGCGGGGAAAGATACGCAGTATTTT. Full variable domain (rest looked up from reference TRBV30 and TRBJ2-3): SQTIHQWPATLVQPVGSPLSLECTVEGTSNPNLYWYRQAAGRGLQLLFYSVGIGQISSEVPQNLSASRPQDRQFILSSKKLLLSDSGFYLCAWSHGGLAGKDTQYFGPGTRLTVL.

The rearrangement uses TRBV10-2 and TRBJ2-7; unclear D gene. The CDR3 is 14 residues long. Deletions cut 6 bases from V and 3 bases from J, with 15 bases between. The V gene's germline CDR1 is WSHSY and CDR2 SAAADI. The CDR3 DNA is TGCGCCAGCAGGCGATCCCCTCAGAACTACGAGCAGTACTTC. This codes for CASRRSPQNYEQYF.

This clone was seen only a few times. The chain is built from TRBV12-1 and TRBJ1-2. TRBV12-1 is listed as a pseudogene. The CDR3 runs to 16 residues. The CDR3, as DNA: TGTGCCAGCAGCTTAGGCACGGGGGACTCCCTGGGGGGCTACACCTTC. Its translation: CASSLGTGDSLGGYTF.

This clone appeared once. This chain connects TRBV23-1 to TRBJ2-2, with D maybe TRBD1 (6 bases). TRBV23-1 has ORF status, its function being uncertain. With 6 bases removed from V and 7 bases from J, the gap between germline ends came to 12 bases. The CDR3 covers 13 residues. The CDR3 loop is CASSTGSLGELFF. Written as DNA, the CDR3 is TGCGCCAGCAGCACAGGGTCACTCGGGGAGCTGTTTTTT.

The J gene is TRBJ1-6, the V gene TRBV6-7; D might be TRBD1 (5 bases). TRBV6-7 qualifies as an ORF whose function is uncertain. The V and J ends lost 6 bases and 10 bases respectively, with 10 bases between them. The CDR3 extends over 12 amino acids. CDR3 sequence: CASSRRGSPLHF. CDR3 nucleotides: TGTGCCAGCAGCCGTCGGGGGTCACCCCTCCACTTT.

The chain links TRBV19 to TRBJ2-7, with D possibly matching TRBD2 (6 bases). CDR3 length: 15 amino acids. The ends were cut back, 3 bases at V and 0 bases at J, with 12 bases in the middle. Germline-derived CDR1 and CDR2 are LNHDA and SQIVND (reference sequence). The CDR3: CASSMVAVSSYEQYF. CDR3 nucleotide sequence: TGTGCCAGTAGTATGGTAGCGGTGAGCTCCTACGAGCAGTACTTC.

V is TRBV18 and J is TRBJ2-5, with 11 bases fitting TRBD2. Per germline, CDR1 KGHSH and CDR2 LQKENI. The CDR3 is 17 amino acids. Trimming at V came to 0 bases and at J to 1 base, leaving 4 bases not matched to a gene. CDR3 nucleotide sequence: TGTGCCAGCTCACCACCGAATAGCGGGGGGGCCCAAGAGACCCAGTACTTC. Translated: CASSPPNSGGAQETQYF.